These T cell receptor beta chains were read from a single sample in a study of blood T cell repertoires in COVID-19. Using immunoSEQ multiplex PCR, the repertoire was profiled, and TCRdb retains in-frame clones only, with some absent. The sample has 20,000 to 25,000 clones, around three quarters seen once; the top ten hold over 10%. Specimen: peripheral blood. All receptors derive from a man aged 60 to 69 with active COVID-19. Both conserved end residues are part of each CDR3. A D gene is named only where the DNA matches it firmly. Expanded clones get a size class; other rows say once, few or many, or leave the size out.

TRBD1	TRBJ2-7	TRBV5-1	.	TGCGCCAGCAGCCCAGGGACAGGGGACTACGAGCAGTACTTC	CASSPGTGDYEQYF
.	TRBJ2-5	TRBV12-3/TRBV12-4	.	TGTGCCAGCAGTTTTTCGGGGGAGACCCAGTACTTC	CASSFSGETQYF
TRBD2	TRBJ2-3	TRBV18	.	TGTGCCAGCTCCCGGACTAGCGGGAGGGCAGATACGCAGTATTTT	CASSRTSGRADTQYF
TRBD1	TRBJ2-5	TRBV7-2	.	TGTGCCAGCAGCTTAGCCGGGACAGGGGGCCAAGAGACCCAGTACTTC	CASSLAGTGGQETQYF
TRBD2	TRBJ2-3	TRBV6-1	.	TGTGCCAGCAGTGAAGGTAAACTAGCGGGCACGCAGTATTTT	CASSEGKLAGTQYF
TRBD2	TRBJ2-1	TRBV7-2	.	TGTGCCAGCAGCTTAGAACCCTTAGCGGGAGCTGAGCAGTTCTTC	CASSLEPLAGAEQFF
.	TRBJ2-3	TRBV7-3	.	TGTGCCAGCAGCTCCGCGGGACTTCCCGGCACAGATACGCAGTATTTT	CASSSAGLPGTDTQYF
.	TRBJ2-3	TRBV9	.	TGTGCCAGCAGCACCCGGGACTCCCGCACAGATACGCAGTATTTT	CASSTRDSRTDTQYF
.	TRBJ2-1	TRBV10-2	.	TGCGCCAGCAGTGTTAGCTGGAGCTCCTACAATGAGCAGTTCTTC	CASSVSWSSYNEQFF
TRBD1	TRBJ1-2	TRBV2	.	TGTGCCAGCGGCGGACAGGGGACTAACTATGGCTACACCTTC	CASGGQGTNYGYTF
.	TRBJ2-7	TRBV5-1	.	TGCGCCAGCAGCTTGGGACTAGGAGGGGCAAAGGAGCAGTACTTC	CASSLGLGGAKEQYF
.	TRBJ1-6	TRBV25-1	.	TGTGCCAGCGCCCTAGGGCAGGGGCTCCACTTT	CASALGQGLHF
.	TRBJ2-1	TRBV19	.	TGTGCCAGTAGCACAGGGTTAGCCTCCTACAATGAGCAGTTCTTC	CASSTGLASYNEQFF
TRBD2	TRBJ2-1	TRBV7-9	.	TGTGCCAGCAGCCCCAGGACTAGCGGGAGGGTTAGGAATGAGCAGTTCTTC	CASSPRTSGRVRNEQFF
TRBD1	TRBJ2-7	TRBV28	.	TGTGCCAGCAGGCTTACCCCGGGACAGAGCTCCTACGAGCAGTACTTC	CASRLTPGQSSYEQYF
.	TRBJ2-1	TRBV23-1	.	TGCGCCAGCAGTCAATCACTTGCTCTTAGGGAGTTCTCTTACAATGAGCAGTTCTTC	CASSQSLALREFSYNEQFF
TRBD2	TRBJ2-3	TRBV19	.	TGTGCCAGTCGCGGGGGGGCCCCAGATACGCAGTATTTT	CASRGGAPDTQYF
.	TRBJ2-3	TRBV9	.	TGTGCCAGCGGGCGGGGAACAGATACGCAGTATTTT	CASGRGTDTQYF
TRBD1	TRBJ1-5	TRBV28	once	TGTGCCAGCGGACAGGGAGTCCGCCAGCCCCAGCATTTT	CASGQGVRQPQHF
.	TRBJ1-2	TRBV21-1	.	TGTGCCAGCAGCAAAGGAGGGAGGACCACAGAGGAGACATTTCATGGCTACACCTTC	CASSKGGRTTEETFHGYTF
.	TRBJ1-5	TRBV23-1	.	TGCGCCAGCAGTCGAACCCGCGACCGGGACTTAAGCAATCAGCCCCAGCATTTT	CASSRTRDRDLSNQPQHF
.	TRBJ2-3	TRBV24-1	.	TGTGCCACCGATGATCGCGGGACAGATACGCAGTATTTT	CATDDRGTDTQYF
TRBD2	TRBJ2-1	TRBV6-2/TRBV6-3	once	TGTGCCAGCAGCACACTGAAGCGGACTAGCGGGAGGGCATACAATGAGCAGTTCTTC	CASSTLKRTSGRAYNEQFF
TRBD1	TRBJ2-5	TRBV6-4	.	TGTGCCAGCAGAGACCAAACAGGGGGCTTTTGGGAGACCCAGTACTTC	CASRDQTGGFWETQYF
.	TRBJ1-2	TRBV19	.	TGTGCCAGTAGTATAGTATCAGGATCCTACACCTTC	CASSIVSGSYTF
TRBD2	TRBJ2-7	TRBV7-3	few	TGTGCCAGCAGCCCCACGACTAGCGGGAGGGAGCAGTACTTC	CASSPTTSGREQYF
TRBD2	TRBJ2-1	TRBV27	.	TGTGCCAGCACCCCAGCGGGAGGGCCGTACAATGAGCAGTTCTTC	CASTPAGGPYNEQFF
TRBD2	TRBJ2-4	TRBV6-5	.	TGTGCCACCGGGACTAGCGGGTCTAAAAACATTCAGTACTTC	CATGTSGSKNIQYF
TRBD1	TRBJ1-2	TRBV12-3/TRBV12-4	.	TGTGCCAGCAGTCGGACAGGGTCTGGCTACACCTTC	CASSRTGSGYTF
TRBD1	TRBJ2-7	TRBV4-1	.	TGCGCCAGCAGCCAAGAAAGACAGGGGGGGGACGAGCAGTACTTC	CASSQERQGGDEQYF
.	TRBJ2-7	TRBV3-1/TRBV3-2	.	TGTGCCAGCAGCCGCGGTCCCTACGAGCAGTACTTC	CASSRGPYEQYF
.	TRBJ1-4	TRBV28	.	TGTGCCAGCACACGGTCTGCTGAAAAACTGTTTTTT	CASTRSAEKLFF
TRBD1	TRBJ2-1	TRBV2	once	TGTGCCAGCATCCCGGGACAGGGCGGCAATGAGCAGTTCTTC	CASIPGQGGNEQFF
TRBD2	TRBJ2-7	TRBV27	.	TGTGCCAGCAGTTCCTGGGGACTAGCGGGATCTCCCTACGAGCAGTACTTC	CASSSWGLAGSPYEQYF
TRBD1	TRBJ2-3	TRBV3-1/TRBV3-2	.	TGTGCCAGCAGCCAAGAGGGACAGGGGCGGGCAGATACGCAGTATTTT	CASSQEGQGRADTQYF
.	TRBJ2-1	TRBV6-5	few	TGTGCCAGCAGTTACCTAGGGGGAACCTACAATGAGCAGTTCTTC	CASSYLGGTYNEQFF
.	TRBJ1-6	TRBV5-1	few	TGCGCCAGCAGGGAAAGGGGAACAACGAATTCACCCCTCCACTTT	CASRERGTTNSPLHF
.	TRBJ1-4	TRBV9	.	TGTGCCAGCAGCCCAGGGAACGAGAATGAAAAACTGTTTTTT	CASSPGNENEKLFF
.	TRBJ2-3	TRBV4-2	.	TGTGCCAGCAGCTCCCGACTGGTGCAAGATACGCAGTATTTT	CASSSRLVQDTQYF
.	TRBJ1-1	TRBV6-1	.	TGTGCCAGCAGTGAATATGACACTGAAGCTTTCTTT	CASSEYDTEAFF
.	TRBJ2-7	TRBV5-1	.	TGCGCCAGCAGCTTGGGCGGAACCTACGAGCAGTACTTC	CASSLGGTYEQYF
TRBD1	TRBJ2-5	TRBV9	.	TGTGCCAGCAGCCCCGGGACAGGGTTAGAGACCCAGTACTTC	CASSPGTGLETQYF
TRBD1	TRBJ1-2	TRBV28	.	TGTGCCAGCAGTAAGGGACAGGGATATGGCTACACCTTC	CASSKGQGYGYTF
.	TRBJ2-3	TRBV3-1/TRBV3-2	.	TGTGCCAGCAGCCCTCGGACGGGGATAGGCACAGATACGCAGTATTTT	CASSPRTGIGTDTQYF
TRBD2	TRBJ2-3	TRBV7-8	.	TGTGCCAGCAGCGTCATAGCGGGACCTAGCACAGATACGCAGTATTTT	CASSVIAGPSTDTQYF
.	TRBJ1-3	TRBV30	.	TGTGCCCAAGGGGGAGAGAATGGAAACACCATATATTTT	CAQGGENGNTIYF
.	TRBJ2-7	TRBV7-3	few	TGTGCCAGCAGCCCACAGGATTCCTACGAGCAGTACTTC	CASSPQDSYEQYF
TRBD2	TRBJ2-3	TRBV7-3	.	TGTGCCAGCAGCTCCCGACCCCCGTCCGGGACTAGCGGGAGTACTAGCACAGATACGCAGTATTTT	CASSSRPPSGTSGSTSTDTQYF
TRBD2	TRBJ2-2	TRBV11-1	.	TGTGCCAGCCGGGGGGGAACCGGGGAGCTGTTTTTT	CASRGGTGELFF
.	TRBJ1-3	TRBV5-1	.	TGCGCCAGCGCAGCCTCGGGGTCTGGAAACACCATATATTTT	CASAASGSGNTIYF
.	TRBJ1-5	TRBV28	.	TGTGCCAGCAGTTTGGGGGGTCAGCCCCAGCATTTT	CASSLGGQPQHF
TRBD1	TRBJ2-3	TRBV7-9	.	TGTGCCAGCAGCTTAGCGAAGAACAGGGGGGCAGATACGCAGTATTTT	CASSLAKNRGADTQYF
.	TRBJ1-4	TRBV9	few	TGTGCCAGCAGCCCCCGAGCGGGGGGAAATGAAAAACTGTTTTTT	CASSPRAGGNEKLFF
TRBD2	TRBJ2-1	TRBV10-3	.	TGTGCCATCAGGGGGGGTCTAGCGGGAGTAGGTGAGCAGTTCTTC	CAIRGGLAGVGEQFF
.	TRBJ2-7	TRBV3-1/TRBV3-2	.	TGTGCCAGCAGCCCGAAATCCCGGGCCTACGAGCAGTACTTC	CASSPKSRAYEQYF
.	TRBJ1-6	TRBV13	.	TGTGCCAGCAGCTTACGGGGGGCCGACCTCTATAATTCACCCCTCCACTTT	CASSLRGADLYNSPLHF
.	TRBJ2-7	TRBV10-1	.	TGCGCCAGCAGTGCGGGGTTCGAGCAGTACTTC	CASSAGFEQYF